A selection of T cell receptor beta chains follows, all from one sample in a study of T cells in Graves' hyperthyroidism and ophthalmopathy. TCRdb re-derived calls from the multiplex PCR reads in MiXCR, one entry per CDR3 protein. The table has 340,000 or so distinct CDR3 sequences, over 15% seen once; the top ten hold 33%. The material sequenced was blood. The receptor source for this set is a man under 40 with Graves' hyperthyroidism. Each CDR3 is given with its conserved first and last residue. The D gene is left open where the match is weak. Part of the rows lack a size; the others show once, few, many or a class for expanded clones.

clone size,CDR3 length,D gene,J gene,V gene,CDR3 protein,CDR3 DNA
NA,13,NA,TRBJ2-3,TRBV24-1,CATSDSPANTQYF,TGTGCCACCAGTGATTCCCCGGCTAATACGCAGTATTTT
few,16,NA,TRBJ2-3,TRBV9,CASSVEATSSTDTQYF,TGTGCCAGCAGCGTAGAAGCGACCTCTAGCACAGATACGCAGTATTTT
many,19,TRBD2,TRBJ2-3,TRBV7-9,CASSAPGLAGGGSTDTQYF,TGTGCCAGCAGCGCGCCGGGACTAGCGGGAGGCGGGAGCACAGATACGCAGTATTTT
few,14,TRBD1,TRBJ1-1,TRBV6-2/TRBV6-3,CASSADRELTEAFF,TGTGCCAGCAGTGCCGACAGGGAGTTGACTGAAGCTTTCTTT
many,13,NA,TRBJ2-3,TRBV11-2,CASSLGPPDTQYF,TGTGCCAGCAGCTTAGGCCCCCCTGATACGCAGTATTTT
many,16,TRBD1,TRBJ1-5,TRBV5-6,CASSWGQGRSNQPQHF,TGTGCCAGCAGCTGGGGACAGGGACGGAGCAATCAGCCCCAGCATTTT
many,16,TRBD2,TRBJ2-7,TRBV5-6,CASSLGPGTRIYEQYF,TGTGCCAGCAGCTTGGGTCCCGGGACTAGAATATACGAGCAGTACTTC
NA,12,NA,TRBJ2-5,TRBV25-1,CASNTEVETQYF,TGTGCCAGCAATACGGAGGTCGAGACCCAGTACTTC
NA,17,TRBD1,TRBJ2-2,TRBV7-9,CASSRPGQGIGTGELFF,TGTGCCAGCAGCCGCCCGGGACAGGGGATCGGCACCGGGGAGCTGTTTTTT
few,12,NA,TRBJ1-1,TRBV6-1,CASSSWDTEAFF,TGTGCCAGCAGTTCGTGGGACACTGAAGCTTTCTTT
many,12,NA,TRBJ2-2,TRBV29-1,CSVRSNTGELFF,TGCAGTGTAAGGTCCAACACCGGGGAGCTGTTTTTT
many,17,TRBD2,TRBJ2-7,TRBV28,CASSLPQPSGRGHEQYF,TGTGCCAGCAGTTTACCGCAGCCTAGCGGGAGAGGACACGAGCAGTACTTC
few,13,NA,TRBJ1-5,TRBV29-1,CSVVEQVNQPQHF,TGCAGCGTTGTCGAACAGGTCAATCAGCCCCAGCATTTT
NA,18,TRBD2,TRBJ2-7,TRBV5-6,CASSLVAGTSGRANEQYF,TGTGCCAGCAGCTTGGTTGCCGGGACTAGCGGGAGGGCCAACGAGCAGTACTTC
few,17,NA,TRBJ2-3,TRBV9,CASSVGADSSSTDTQYF,TGTGCCAGCAGCGTAGGTGCAGATTCATCTAGCACAGATACGCAGTATTTT
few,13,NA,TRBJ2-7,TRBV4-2,CASSREGRDEQYF,TGTGCCAGTAGTCGAGAGGGCCGTGACGAGCAGTACTTC
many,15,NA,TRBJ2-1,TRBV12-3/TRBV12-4,CASSLWESSYNEQFF,TGTGCCAGCAGCCTCTGGGAGAGCTCCTACAATGAGCAGTTCTTC
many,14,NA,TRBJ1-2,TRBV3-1,CASSHRGEIYGYTF,TGTGCCAGCAGCCATCGCGGGGAGATCTATGGCTACACCTTC
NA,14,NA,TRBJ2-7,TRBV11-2,CASSLQGSDYEQYF,TGTGCCAGCAGCTTGCAGGGGTCGGACTACGAGCAGTACTTC
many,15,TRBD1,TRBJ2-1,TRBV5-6,CASSPLDRGRNEQFF,TGTGCCAGCAGCCCTTTGGACAGGGGGCGGAATGAGCAGTTCTTC
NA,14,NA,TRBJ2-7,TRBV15,CATSSEQGTYEQYF,TGTGCCACCAGCAGTGAACAGGGAACCTACGAGCAGTACTTC
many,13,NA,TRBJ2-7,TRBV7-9,CASTATSSYEQYF,TGTGCCAGCACCGCGACTAGCTCCTACGAGCAGTACTTC